This T cell receptor (beta chain) came from a study of control samples from healthy donors and cancer patients. The V end lost 1 base, the J end lost 14 bases, and 14 bases lay between the germline ends. Looked up from germline, CDR1 is SGHNT and CDR2 is YENEEA. The CDR3 contains 12 residues. Produced via immunoSEQ multiplex PCR; TCRdb's table is partial and in-frame only. The table includes about 57,000 clones, 91% detected once. The rearrangement joins TRBV11-3 to TRBJ1-2, with a possible D match to TRBD1 (6 bases). The specimen was PBMCs. The TCR originated in a man younger than 40 with colorectal cancer. CDR3 sequence: CASSLAPGVSTF. The CDR3 nucleotides are TGTGCCAGCAGCTTAGCCCCAGGGGTTTCGACCTTC.